Below are 32 T cell receptor beta chains sequenced from a single sample in a study of siplizumab effects on memory and regulatory T cells. TCRdb's copy holds only in-frame clones and misses some; the assay was immunoSEQ multiplex PCR. The sample shows approximately 9,500 clones, 40% to 55% of them seen only once. For these receptors, no antigen is known. Cells that made up the mixed lymphocyte reaction were cocultured at 37°C for more than five days. What was sequenced was CFSE-low (dividing) CD4+ T cells sorted from an allogeneic mixed lymphocyte reaction. These receptors were obtained from a human donor in good health; the cells came from an allogeneic mixed lymphocyte reaction.

This chain's CDR3 is CASSWEGTGTQYF. In DNA form, the CDR3 reads TGTGCCAGCAGCTGGGAGGGCACGGGGACCCAGTACTTC. V is TRBV9 and J is TRBJ2-5, with 7 bases fitting TRBD2. V lost 4 bases to trimming and J lost 7 bases; unmatched junction nucleotides: 7. The length of the CDR3 is 13 residues. Germline V gene sequence: CDR1 SGDLS, CDR2 YYNGEE.

This clone was detected a few times. This rearrangement joins TRBV5-1 to TRBJ2-7; D might be TRBD1 (6 bases). Per germline, CDR1 SGHRS and CDR2 YFSETQ. The ends were cut back, 0 bases at V and 4 bases at J, with 14 bases in the middle. This CDR3 spans 15 amino acids. The CDR3 reads CASSLANQGRYEQYF. The CDR3, as DNA: TGCGCCAGCAGCTTGGCAAATCAGGGGCGGTACGAGCAGTACTTC.

This clone was detected only a few times. The chain has TRBV2 and TRBJ1-5; tentative D call: TRBD1 (5 bases). Germline loops: CDR1 SNHLY, CDR2 FYNNEI. Trimming left V 10 bases short and J 6 bases short, with 19 bases between. The CDR3 runs 14 residues. CDR3 region: CATKLDSFGQPQHF. In DNA form, the CDR3 reads TGTGCCACCAAACTCGACAGTTTCGGTCAGCCCCAGCATTTT.

This clone was recorded only once. This chain connects TRBV27 to TRBJ1-1; D is perhaps TRBD1 (6 bases). Germline assignment: CDR1 MNHEY and CDR2 SMNVEV (reference sequence). CDR3 length equals 14 residues. Trimming left V 2 bases short and J 0 bases short, with 7 bases between. The CDR3 sequence: CASSLTGLNTEAFF. The DNA for the CDR3 is TGTGCCAGCAGTTTAACAGGGTTGAACACTGAAGCTTTCTTT.

The V and J genes are TRBV7-3 and TRBJ1-1, with TRBD1 as a possible D gene (6 bases). V was cut by 7 bases and J by 4 bases, with 13 bases left in between. This CDR3 comprises 13 residues. In germline, CDR1 is SGHTA, CDR2 FQGTGA. Here the CDR3 reads CASIQGQRTEAFF. The CDR3 DNA follows: TGTGCCAGCATACAGGGTCAGCGCACTGAAGCTTTCTTT.

This chain joins TRBV19 and TRBJ1-4; 7 bases are shared with TRBD1. There are 15 residues in the CDR3. Germline lookup yields CDR1 LNHDA and CDR2 SQIVND (reference sequence). Trimming at V came to 7 bases and at J to 10 bases, leaving 15 bases not matched to a gene. DNA of the CDR3: TGTGCCAGTAAGGACAGGATTGTTGAAGTCGGAAAACTGTTTTTT. Translated, it gives CASKDRIVEVGKLFF.

This chain joins TRBV4-1 and TRBJ2-7; D might be TRBD2 (5 bases). V lost 0 bases and J 6 bases, leaving 15 bases between the germline ends. Germline CDR1 is MGHRA and CDR2 is YSYEKL. CDR3 length: 15 amino acids. CDR3 nucleotide sequence: TGCGCCAGCAGCCAAGATCGGGGTCCTACCATCGAGCAGTACTTC. This encodes CASSQDRGPTIEQYF.

The chain combines TRBV11-2 with TRBJ2-3, with D hard to call. V gave up 2 bases and J gave up 3 bases, with 9 bases separating them. This CDR3 region has 14 residues. Germline loops: CDR1 SGHAT, CDR2 FQNNGV. The CDR3 DNA reads as TGTGCCAGCAGCTTAAACGTCGGAACAGATACGCAGTATTTT. Its protein is CASSLNVGTDTQYF.

The rearrangement uses TRBV5-1 and TRBJ1-1; D is undetermined. The CDR3 length is 13 residues. The V gene's germline CDR1 is SGHRS and CDR2 YFSETQ. The germline V and J ends were trimmed by 2 bases and 3 bases, with 8 bases remaining between them. Here the CDR3 reads CASSFGQDTEAFF. The DNA of the CDR3 is TGCGCCAGCAGCTTTGGCCAGGACACTGAAGCTTTCTTT. Combining the CDR3 with reference TRBV5-1 and TRBJ1-1 gives the whole variable domain KAGVTQTPRYLIKTRGQQVTLSCSPISGHRSVSWYQQTPGQGLQFLFEYFSETQRNKGNFPGRFSGRQFSNSRSEMNVSTLELGDSALYLCASSFGQDTEAFFGQGTRLTVV.

The chain links TRBV29-1 to TRBJ2-3, with unresolved D. From germline, CDR1 is SQVTM and CDR2 ANQGSEA. The CDR3 covers 13 residues. Trimming shortened V by 3 bases and J by 1 base, and 8 bases separated the two germline ends. CDR3 coding DNA: TGCAGCGTTGACAGACTGCGCACAGATACGCAGTATTTT. This sequence encodes CSVDRLRTDTQYF.

This chain links TRBV6-1 with TRBJ2-3; D uncertain. The CDR3 contains 11 residues. The V end lost 6 bases, the J end lost 6 bases, and 7 bases lay between the germline ends. CDR1 and CDR2 (germline): MNHNS, SASEGT. Here the CDR3 DNA reads TGTGCCAGCAGGAAGAGGGATACGCAGTATTTT. Its protein product is CASRKRDTQYF.

The table lists this clone with a few counts. The V gene is TRBV15, the J gene TRBJ2-7; 12 bases agree with TRBD2. The CDR3 length is 15 residues. Unmatched junction bases numbered 6, after V lost 5 bases and J lost 4 bases. The germline CDR1 and CDR2 sequences are LNHNV and YYDKDF (reference sequence). Here the CDR3 reads CATSLSLAGGYEQYF. The CDR3 DNA reads as TGTGCCACCAGCTTATCACTAGCGGGGGGATACGAGCAGTACTTC.

There are a few counts of this clone. The rearrangement joins TRBV18 to TRBJ2-2; no reliable D call. The V and J ends lost 3 bases and 2 bases respectively, with 7 bases between them. The CDR3 length is 14 residues. The germline gives CDR1 KGHSH, CDR2 LQKENI. Here the CDR3 DNA reads TGTGCCAGCTCACCCTTTAGTAACACCGGGGAGCTGTTTTTT. The encoded protein is CASSPFSNTGELFF. The variable domain in full, completed from reference TRBV18 and TRBJ2-2, reads NAGVMQNPRHLVRRRGQEARLRCSPMKGHSHVYWYRQLPEEGLKFMVYLQKENIIDESGMPKERFSAEFPKEGPSILRIQQVVRGDSAAYFCASSPFSNTGELFFGEGSRLTVL.

This clone is deemed medium-sized. The chain carries TRBV18 and TRBJ2-7; D could derive from TRBD1 or TRBD2 (6 bases each). Trimming left V 3 bases short and J 0 bases short, with 12 bases between. Germline V gene lookup returns CDR1 KGHSH and CDR2 LQKENI. The CDR3 is 15 residues long. The CDR3 region is CASSPGGTFSYEQYF. CDR3 sequence (DNA): TGTGCCAGCTCACCGGGCGGGACATTCTCCTACGAGCAGTACTTC.

The CDR3 DNA reads as TGTGCCAGTAGATATACAGGGGGCTCCTACGAGCAGTACTTC. This encodes CASRYTGGSYEQYF. The chain is built from TRBV19 and TRBJ2-7, with TRBD1 matching over 8 bases. The CDR3 loop spans 14 amino acids. CDR1 is LNHDA, CDR2 SQIVND, per germline (reference sequence). V shed 6 bases and J 0 bases; nucleotides not matched to a gene: 4. The variable domain in full, completed from reference TRBV19 and TRBJ2-7, reads DGGITQSPKYLFRKEGQNVTLSCEQNLNHDAMYWYRQDPGQGLRLIYYSQIVNDFQKGDIAEGYSVSREKKESFPLTVTSAQKNPTAFYLCASRYTGGSYEQYFGPGTRLTVT.

This chain connects TRBV28 to TRBJ2-1; 12 bases match TRBD2. This CDR3 spans 15 amino acids. Germline V gene data show CDR1 as MDHEN and CDR2 as SYDVKM. Trimming took 5 bases from V and 11 from J; bases not matched to a gene: 10. The CDR3 sequence: CASSRQTSGSPQQFF. As DNA, the CDR3 is TGTGCCAGCAGTCGCCAGACTAGCGGGAGCCCTCAGCAGTTCTTC.

The chain carries TRBV2 and TRBJ1-2; TRBD1 might be the D (6 bases). The V and J ends lost 6 bases and 2 bases respectively, with 16 bases between them. Germline V gives CDR1 SNHLY, CDR2 FYNNEI. The CDR3 runs to 15 residues. The CDR3 DNA is TGTGCCAGCAGCCTAATCAGGGGCACGAACTATGGCTACACCTTC. Residues: CASSLIRGTNYGYTF.

By its share, this clone is medium-sized. V is TRBV7-3 and J is TRBJ2-2; weak D call: TRBD2 (6 bases). Trimming removed 1 base from V and 1 base from J, with 10 bases in between. Germline CDR1 reads SGHTA; CDR2 reads FQGTGA. The CDR3 is 16 amino acids. As DNA, the CDR3 is TGTGCCAGCAGCTTAAATCAAGCGGGGAACACCGGGGAGCTGTTTTTT. It translates to CASSLNQAGNTGELFF.

This clone has just a few counts. The V and J genes are TRBV7-9 and TRBJ1-5; TRBD1 might be the D (6 bases). The V end was cut by 7 bases, the J end by 3 bases, with 13 bases between. Germline lookup yields CDR1 SEHNR and CDR2 FQNEAQ (reference sequence). This CDR3 region has 14 residues. In nucleotides, the CDR3 is TGTGCCAGCACCACGGACAGTAACAATCAGCCCCAGCATTTT. It encodes CASTTDSNNQPQHF.

V is TRBV5-4 and J is TRBJ1-5; D uncertain. Trimming stripped 1 base from V and 6 bases from J, with 8 bases between. Germline CDR1 is SGHNT and CDR2 is YYREEE (reference sequence). The CDR3 is 13 residues long. CDR3: CASSLFRSQPQHF. CDR3 sequence (DNA): TGTGCCAGCAGCTTGTTTAGGAGTCAGCCCCAGCATTTT.

This chain uses TRBV14 with TRBJ2-3; D is unresolved. Per germline, CDR1 SGHDN and CDR2 FVKESK. The CDR3 extends over 14 amino acids. V was cut by 6 bases and J by 2 bases, with 12 bases left in between. The CDR3 region has the DNA TGTGCCAGCAGATTCAGAGGTACCACAGATACGCAGTATTTT. The encoded protein is CASRFRGTTDTQYF. The full variable domain, its missing parts supplied by reference TRBV14 and TRBJ2-3, is EAGVTQFPSHSVIEKGQTVTLRCDPISGHDNLYWYRRVMGKEIKFLLHFVKESKQDESGMPNNRFLAERTGGTYSTLKVQPAELEDSGVYFCASRFRGTTDTQYFGPGTRLTVL.

This clone was recorded once. This sequence joins TRBV27 and TRBJ1-6; no reliable D call. The CDR3 loop spans 15 amino acids. Trimming took 3 bases from V and 2 from J, leaving 8 bases between them. From germline, CDR1 is MNHEY and CDR2 SMNVEV (reference sequence). DNA for the CDR3: TGTGCCAGCAGTTTTGGGAGAGCCTATAATTCACCCCTCCACTTT. Translation gives CASSFGRAYNSPLHF.

This clone was observed a handful of times. The chain is built from TRBV19 and TRBJ2-7; D remains unclear. V lost 5 bases, J lost 1 base, and 12 bases lay in between. The CDR3 totals 14 residues. Germline loops: CDR1 LNHDA, CDR2 SQIVND (reference sequence). The CDR3, as DNA: TGTGCCAGTAGTCATACCGGGCGATCCTACGAGCAGTACTTC. It translates to CASSHTGRSYEQYF.

This clone appeared a few times. J is TRBJ1-5 and V is TRBV18; D unresolved. The CDR3 totals 13 residues. Trimming cost V 3 bases and J 5 bases, with 8 bases left between them. Germline CDR1 and CDR2: KGHSH and LQKENI. The CDR3 protein is CASSPGRDQPQHF. The CDR3 bases are TGTGCCAGCTCACCGGGCAGAGATCAGCCCCAGCATTTT.

The rearrangement uses TRBV15 and TRBJ2-3; D is undetermined. Deletions cut 1 base from V and 3 bases from J, with 5 bases between. This CDR3 spans 13 amino acids. Germline CDR1 reads LNHNV; CDR2 reads YYDKDF (reference sequence). The CDR3 region is CATSRGRTDTQYF. As DNA, the CDR3 is TGTGCCACCAGCAGAGGAAGGACAGATACGCAGTATTTT.

The CDR3 here is CASRLGAGSPLHF. The CDR3 DNA reads TGTGCCAGCAGACTGGGAGCAGGATCACCCCTCCACTTT. V is TRBV25-1 and J is TRBJ1-6; D gene uncertain. Germline-derived CDR1 and CDR2 are MGHDK and SYGVNS. This CDR3 has 13 residues. Trimming removed 6 bases at V and 10 bases at J, with 13 bases between.

This rearrangement joins TRBV5-1 to TRBJ2-3, with 13 bases identical to TRBD2. Looked up from germline, CDR1 is SGHRS and CDR2 is YFSETQ. CDR3 size: 17 residues. Germline trimming cut 0 bases from V and 5 bases from J; bases unmatched to any gene: 6. The CDR3 loop reads CASSLGTSGRAIDTQYF. The CDR3 region has the DNA TGCGCCAGCAGCTTGGGAACTAGCGGGAGGGCGATAGATACGCAGTATTTT.

The chain links TRBV7-9 to TRBJ2-1, with no clear D. The CDR3 contains 18 residues. Germline V gene data show CDR1 as SEHNR and CDR2 as FQNEAQ (reference sequence). Trimming removed 1 base at V and 0 bases at J, with 16 bases between. The DNA of the CDR3 is TGTGCCAGCAGCTTAGTCCCTACCGCTCAGAGCTCCTACAATGAGCAGTTCTTC. Protein: CASSLVPTAQSSYNEQFF.

The chain couples TRBV9 to TRBJ2-2; D is unclear. V lost 0 bases and J lost 5, with 11 bases in between. CDR1 is SGDLS, CDR2 YYNGEE, per germline. This CDR3 region has 15 residues. The CDR3 here is CASSVDLGYTGELFF. The CDR3 nucleotides are TGTGCCAGCAGCGTAGACCTGGGCTATACCGGGGAGCTGTTTTTT.

The genes are TRBV2 and TRBJ2-2; no firm D call. The CDR3 consists of 13 residues. The V gene's germline CDR1 is SNHLY and CDR2 FYNNEI. Trimming pared 7 bases from V and 6 bases from J, leaving 12 bases between. CDR3 sequence reads: CASNQREAGELFF. The CDR3 DNA reads TGTGCCAGCAACCAAAGGGAAGCCGGGGAGCTGTTTTTT. The full variable domain, its missing parts supplied by reference TRBV2 and TRBJ2-2, is EPEVTQTPSHQVTQMGQEVILRCVPISNHLYFYWYRQILGQKVEFLVSFYNNEISEKSEIFDDQFSVERPDGSNFTLKIRSTKLEDSAMYFCASNQREAGELFFGEGSRLTVL.

CDR3 residues: CASSMGDYPTDTQYF. In nucleotides, the CDR3 is TGTGCCAGTAGTATGGGGGACTACCCCACAGATACGCAGTATTTT. The chain recombines TRBV19 with TRBJ2-3; 7 positions agree with TRBD2. The CDR3 has 15 residues. With V trimmed by 3 bases and J by 2 bases, 5 bases remained unmatched. The germline CDR1 and CDR2 sequences are LNHDA and SQIVND (reference sequence).

Sample share makes this clone medium-sized. The rearrangement links TRBV7-2 to TRBJ2-1; D remains ambiguous. V shed 1 base and J shed 8 bases, with 6 bases lying between them. The CDR3 sequence is 12 residues long. Germline V gives CDR1 SGHTA, CDR2 FQGNSA. The CDR3 spells CASSLGYYEQFF. DNA for the CDR3: TGTGCCAGCAGCTTAGGGTATTATGAGCAGTTCTTC.